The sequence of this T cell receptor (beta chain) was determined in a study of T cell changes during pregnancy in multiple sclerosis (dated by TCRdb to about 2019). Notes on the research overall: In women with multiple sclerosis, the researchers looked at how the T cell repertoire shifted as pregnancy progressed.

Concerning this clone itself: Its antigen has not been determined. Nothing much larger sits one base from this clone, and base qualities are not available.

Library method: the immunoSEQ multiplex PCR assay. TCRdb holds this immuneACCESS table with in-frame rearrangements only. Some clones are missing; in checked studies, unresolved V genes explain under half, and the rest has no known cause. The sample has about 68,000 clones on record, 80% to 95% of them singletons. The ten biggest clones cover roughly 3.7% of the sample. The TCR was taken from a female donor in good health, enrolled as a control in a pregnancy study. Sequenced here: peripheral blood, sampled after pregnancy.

The DNA sequence reads TGCGCCAGCAGCCAAAATCCGGGAACAGGGGGTCAGCCCCAGCATTTT. This sequence encodes CASSQNPGTGGQPQHF. The rearrangement combines TRBV4-3 with TRBJ1-5; 8 central bases correspond to TRBD1. At the junction V is shortened by 2 bases and J by 6 bases; bases outside the gene matches: 9. CDR1 and CDR2 are drawn from the germline V gene: LGHNA, YSLEER. The CDR3 starts with the cysteine, ends with the phenylalanine, and has 16 residues. Here the CDR3 DNA is all that survives: 48 bases in frame from base 1.